The next 3 T cell receptor beta chains were all read from a single sample in a study of T cells in Graves' hyperthyroidism and ophthalmopathy. Amplification yielded TCR beta CDR3 regions, with RNA transcripts as the source. Carried out on the TCR CDR3, a first-round RT-PCR used the HTBI primer set. A single record per CDR3 protein comes from TCRdb applying MiXCR to the multiplex PCR reads. In the table there are approximately 600,000 distinct CDR3 sequences, roughly 14% of which are singletons. Sequencing used blood. These receptors all come from a woman aged 40 to 50 with Graves' ophthalmopathy.

This clonotype has only a few counts. V usage is TRBV4-2 and J usage is TRBJ2-7; 10 nucleotides line up with TRBD2. The CDR3 contains 17 residues. Germline loops: CDR1 LGHNA, CDR2 YNFKEQ. Trimming cost V 0 bases and J 5 bases; bases outside gene matches: 10. Here the CDR3 reads CASSQDPGLAGVNEQYF. The CDR3 nucleotides read TGTGCCAGCAGCCAAGATCCCGGGCTAGCGGGAGTCAACGAGCAGTACTTC.

The gene calls are TRBV12-3 or TRBV12-4 and TRBJ2-5, with no clear D. The CDR3 totals 13 residues. The V and J ends lost 2 bases and 5 bases respectively, with 9 bases between them. The CDR3 DNA follows: TGTGCCAGCAGTTTACAGCAGAAGGAGACCCAGTACTTC. Translation gives CASSLQQKETQYF.

The chain links TRBV14 to TRBJ2-3; D not certain. V was cut by 1 base and J by 2 bases, with 13 bases left in between. Looked up from germline, CDR1 is SGHDN and CDR2 is FVKESK. The CDR3 has 16 residues. The CDR3 protein is CASSQGFPEFTDTQYF. CDR3 DNA sequence: TGTGCCAGCAGCCAAGGGTTTCCGGAATTCACAGATACGCAGTATTTT.